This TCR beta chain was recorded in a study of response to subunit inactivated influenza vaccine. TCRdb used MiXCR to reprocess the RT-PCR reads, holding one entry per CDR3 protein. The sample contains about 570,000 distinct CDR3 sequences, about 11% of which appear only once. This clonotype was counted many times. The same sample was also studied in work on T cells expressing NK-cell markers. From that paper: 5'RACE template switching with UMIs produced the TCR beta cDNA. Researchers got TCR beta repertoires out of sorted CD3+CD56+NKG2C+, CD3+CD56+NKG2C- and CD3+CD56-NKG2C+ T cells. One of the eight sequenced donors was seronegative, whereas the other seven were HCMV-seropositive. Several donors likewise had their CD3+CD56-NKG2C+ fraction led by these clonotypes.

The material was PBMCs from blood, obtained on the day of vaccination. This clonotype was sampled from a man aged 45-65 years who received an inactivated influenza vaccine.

The CDR3 DNA is TGCGCCAGCAGCCAAGTACGTGGGGGACCCTATGGCTACACCTTC. This encodes CASSQVRGGPYGYTF. V gene TRBV4-3 combines with J gene TRBJ1-2, with TRBD1 as a possible D gene (5 bases). Between the trimmed V and J ends, which lost 1 base and 4 bases, there was a span of 13 bases. Germline V gene data show CDR1 as LGHNA and CDR2 as YSLEER. This CDR3 spans 15 amino acids.